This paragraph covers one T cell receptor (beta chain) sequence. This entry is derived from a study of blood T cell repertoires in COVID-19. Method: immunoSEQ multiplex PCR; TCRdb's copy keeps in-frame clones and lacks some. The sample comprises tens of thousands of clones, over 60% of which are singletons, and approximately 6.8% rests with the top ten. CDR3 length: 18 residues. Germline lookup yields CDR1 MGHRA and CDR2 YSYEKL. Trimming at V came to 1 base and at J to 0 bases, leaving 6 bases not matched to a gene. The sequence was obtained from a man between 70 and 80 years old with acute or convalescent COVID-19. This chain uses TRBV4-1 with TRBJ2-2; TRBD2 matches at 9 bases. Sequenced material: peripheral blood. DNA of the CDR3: TGCGCCAGCAGCCAAGTGCGAAGCGGGGGGCCGAACACCGGGGAGCTGTTTTTT. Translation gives CASSQVRSGGPNTGELFF.